The sequence of this T cell receptor beta chain was determined in a study of OX40 agonist ivuxolimab in advanced cancers. Broader study findings: The average count of expanded clones was higher among CD8+ T cells than among CD4+.

The assay was immunoSEQ multiplex PCR, and TCRdb's table has in-frame clones only and misses some. The sample records 66,000 or so clones, roughly 81% being singletons. Of note for this clone: Its antigen remains unidentified.

Baseline, cycle 4 day 1, and cycle 7 day 1 were the blood sampling points. The CDR3 extends over 13 amino acids. Germline V CDR1 and CDR2: MNHEY, SVGAGI. V lost 2 bases and J lost 6, with 10 bases in between. This receptor was identified in an adult with an advanced solid tumor such as melanoma, head and neck, liver or kidney cancer. The sample in question was CD4+ or CD8+ T cells sorted from blood, obtained in a trial of the OX40 agonist ivuxolimab. This chain uses TRBV6-5 with TRBJ1-2, with D possibly matching TRBD1 (5 bases). The CDR3 DNA is TGTGCCAGCAGTTACGGGCAGGGCAATGGCTACACCTTC. It codes for CASSYGQGNGYTF.